Given below is one TCR beta chain in context. There is no known antigen for this receptor. No much larger clone is present one base from it, and per-base qualities are unavailable. The collaborating institutions used their own protocols to collect whole blood in K2EDTA tubes. For TCRbeta analysis, collaborators shipped samples as frozen whole blood, isolated PBMCs, or DNA extracted from either of those sample types. The data were taken from a study of blood T cell repertoires in COVID-19 (dated by TCRdb to the early 2020s). In terms of the full investigation: Collaborator samples came from the United States, Italy and Spain and covered acute and convalescent phases of COVID-19. The material from the prospective study consisted of cDNA or gDNA derived from T cells, B-cell-depleted T cells, or PBMCs. Deeply sampled blood TCRbeta repertoires from subjects exposed to, actively infected with, or recovered from COVID-19 were included in the dataset. The repertoires were released in a freely available public database intended as a resource for research on the immune response to SARS-CoV-2. The samples were drawn from two sources: the first 160 participants of the ongoing ImmuneRACE study, and 1,200 or so subjects contributed by 6 global collaborators. A de-identified subject ID, COVID-19 status, age in years and sex were almost always included in the sample metadata. Where HLA class I and class II types were available, the types were taken from metadata supplied by the sample provider, not from assay-based typing. On the study overall, not on this receptor specifically: How much clinical and demographic metadata was included differed by source and by participant, and the metadata was provided uncurated.

TCRbeta CDR3 regions were amplified from genomic DNA by means of the immunoSEQ Assay, a bias-controlled multiplex PCR. The original methods were these. The number of nucleated cells in each sample was estimated from the amplification of reference gene primers within the assay. Sequence reads were collapsed and filtered to measure the absolute abundance of every unique TCRbeta CDR3 rearrangement. For each sample, productive Simpson clonality was calculated as the square root of Simpson's diversity index across productive rearrangements. TCRdb obtained this table from immuneACCESS and retained in-frame rearrangements with V and J assigned. These tables miss some clones; where compared with another copy, unresolved V genes account for less than half of the shortfall, and the remainder is unexplained. D and trimming were read from the DNA, whereas the V and J calls and clone size are those reported in that table. The sample has about 80,000 clones on record, approximately 82% of them singletons. The ten biggest clones cover approximately 33% of the sample.

Trimmed from V: 3 bases; trimmed from J: 9 bases; junction bases lacking a gene match: 4. Taken from cysteine to phenylalanine, the CDR3 has 13 residues. Of the read, only the CDR3 DNA is kept; its 39 bases are in frame from base 1. As encoded in the germline V gene, CDR1 is SGHTA while CDR2 is FQGTGA. The sample consisted of peripheral blood. The clonotype comes from a woman in her 70s with acute or convalescent COVID-19. Recombination connected TRBV7-3 to TRBJ2-1; 8 junctional bases match TRBD1. In nucleotides, the sequence is TGTGCCAGCAGCTTCTGGACAGGGAGTGAGCAGTTCTTC. This codes for CASSFWTGSEQFF. Joined to the reference TRBV7-3 and TRBJ2-1 proteins, this CDR3 gives the full variable domain: GAGVSQTPSNKVTEKGKYVELRCDPISGHTALYWYRQSLGQGPEFLIYFQGTGAADDSGLPNDRFFAVRPEGSVSTLKIQRTERGDSAVYLCASSFWTGSEQFFGPGTRLTVL.